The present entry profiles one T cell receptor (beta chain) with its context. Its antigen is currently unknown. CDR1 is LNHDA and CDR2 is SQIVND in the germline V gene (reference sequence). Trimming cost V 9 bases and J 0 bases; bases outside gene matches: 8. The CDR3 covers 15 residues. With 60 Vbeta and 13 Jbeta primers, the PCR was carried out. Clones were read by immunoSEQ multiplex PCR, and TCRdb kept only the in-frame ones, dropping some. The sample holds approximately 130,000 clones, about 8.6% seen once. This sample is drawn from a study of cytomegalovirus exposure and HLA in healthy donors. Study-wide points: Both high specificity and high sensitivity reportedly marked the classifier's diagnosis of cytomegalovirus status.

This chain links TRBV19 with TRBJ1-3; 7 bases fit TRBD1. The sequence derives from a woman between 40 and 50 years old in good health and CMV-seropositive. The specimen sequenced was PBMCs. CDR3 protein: CASGTARLSGNTIYF. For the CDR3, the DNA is TGTGCCAGCGGGACAGCCCGTCTCTCTGGAAACACCATATATTTT. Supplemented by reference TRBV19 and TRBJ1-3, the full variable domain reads DGGITQSPKYLFRKEGQNVTLSCEQNLNHDAMYWYRQDPGQGLRLIYYSQIVNDFQKGDIAEGYSVSREKKESFPLTVTSAQKNPTAFYLCASGTARLSGNTIYFGEGSWLTVV.